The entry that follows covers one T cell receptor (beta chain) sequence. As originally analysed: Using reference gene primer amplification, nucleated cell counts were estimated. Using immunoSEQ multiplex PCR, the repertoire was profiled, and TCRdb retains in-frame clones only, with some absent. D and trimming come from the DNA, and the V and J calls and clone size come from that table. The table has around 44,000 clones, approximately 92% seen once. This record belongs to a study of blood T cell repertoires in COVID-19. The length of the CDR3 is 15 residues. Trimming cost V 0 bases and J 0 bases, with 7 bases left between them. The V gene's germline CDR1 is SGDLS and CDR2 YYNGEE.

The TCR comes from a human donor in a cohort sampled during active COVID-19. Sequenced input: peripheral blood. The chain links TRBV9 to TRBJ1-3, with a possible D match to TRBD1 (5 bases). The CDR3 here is CASSVGQNSGNTIYF. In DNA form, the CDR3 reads TGTGCCAGCAGCGTAGGACAGAACTCTGGAAACACCATATATTTT.